One T cell receptor (beta chain) is described in this entry. The antigen remains undetermined. Other DNA sequences in the same sample also yield this CDR3. Some clones are missing from TCRdb's copy, which holds only in-frame ones; the method was immunoSEQ multiplex PCR. The sample has roughly 200,000 clones, over 80% seen once. The V and J ends lost 0 bases and 4 bases respectively, with 4 bases between them. CDR1 GTSNPN and CDR2 SVGIG come from the germline V gene (reference sequence). The CDR3 has 12 amino acids. This specimen belongs to a study of T cell responses to AZD1222 COVID-19 vaccine. General study results and limits: Spike regions recognized by vaccine-associated CD4 TCRs spanned the protein, led by 160-218 and 743-854. Clonal diversity was possibly underestimated, and the donors were mostly white British, with more females. At baseline, seropositivity was found in only 5 to 7 AZD1222 recipients. Two doses of AZD1222 preceded a rise in Spike-specific TCR breadth and depth.

The chain carries TRBV30 and TRBJ1-3, with D hard to call. The sequencing used peripheral blood, collected 28 days after the second dose of the MenACWY control vaccine. This receptor was identified in an adult who received the MenACWY meningococcal vaccine as a control. The CDR3 is CAWSVGGNTIYF. The CDR3 DNA is TGTGCCTGGAGTGTGGGAGGAAACACCATATATTTT.